These 18 T cell receptor beta chains were sequenced from one sample in a study of shared clonotypes between healthy human individuals (dated by TCRdb to about 2020). Preparation of the library involved the immunoSEQ multiplex PCR assay. What TCRdb holds here is the immuneACCESS table cut down to in-frame rearrangements. Part of the clones is not present; checked against another copy, under half of the missing clones reflect an unresolved V gene, and the others are unexplained. The sample has about 2.4 million clones on record, over 85% of them singletons. The biggest ten clones account for 0.35% to 0.45% of the sample. The sequenced material came from naive CD4+ T cells from PBMCs. The cell subset or site label here, explained by the study, means: CD45RA+ positively selected. The receptor source for this set is a man younger than 35 in good health. Some clones in this sample may be carry-over from other donors' samples.

This chain joins TRBV5-1 and TRBJ2-5; the D gene is possibly TRBD2 (6 bases). V lost 1 base to trimming and J lost 5 bases, with 12 bases between them. The CDR3 runs to 14 residues. The germline V gene encodes CDR1 SGHRS and CDR2 YFSETQ. DNA for the CDR3: TGCGCCAGCAGCTTGCAACCGGGGGACGAGACCCAGTACTTC. It translates to CASSLQPGDETQYF. The whole variable domain, remainder taken from reference TRBV5-1 and TRBJ2-5, is KAGVTQTPRYLIKTRGQQVTLSCSPISGHRSVSWYQQTPGQGLQFLFEYFSETQRNKGNFPGRFSGRQFSNSRSEMNVSTLELGDSALYLCASSLQPGDETQYFGPGTRLLVL.

This chain joins TRBV5-1 and TRBJ1-4, with TRBD1 matching over 10 bases. CDR1 SGHRS and CDR2 YFSETQ come from the germline V gene. V shed 4 bases and J 8 bases; nucleotides not matched to a gene: 8. This CDR3 spans 15 amino acids. The CDR3 reads CASSRGTGVDEKLFF. The CDR3 region has the DNA TGCGCCAGCAGCCGAGGGACAGGGGTCGACGAAAAACTGTTTTTT.

The J gene is TRBJ1-5, the V gene TRBV27; TRBD1 matches 7 bases. This CDR3 contains 12 residues. Germline CDR1 reads MNHEY; CDR2 reads SMNVEV (reference sequence). The V segment lost 3 bases and the J segment 9 bases; nucleotides outside the gene matches: 2. CDR3 in DNA: TGTGCCAGCAGTTTGGCAGGGGGGCCCCAGCATTTT. Translated, it gives CASSLAGGPQHF.

The rearrangement joins TRBV2 to TRBJ1-2; TRBD1 agrees at 8 bases. Germline V lookup: CDR1 SNHLY, CDR2 FYNNEI. Trimming at V came to 2 bases and at J to 8 bases, leaving 7 bases not matched to a gene. The CDR3 sequence is 14 residues long. DNA for the CDR3: TGTGCCAGCAGTGAAATGAGGACAGGGACGGGCTACACCTTC. Amino acid sequence: CASSEMRTGTGYTF.

This clone was detected once. J is TRBJ2-2 and V is TRBV19; TRBD2 is a possible D gene (5 bases). The CDR3 spans 14 residues. Germline assignment: CDR1 LNHDA and CDR2 SQIVND (reference sequence). V was pared by 0 bases and J by 7 bases, with 9 bases between. CDR3 residues: CASSIEGSGGELFF. DNA of the CDR3: TGTGCCAGTAGTATAGAGGGGAGTGGCGGGGAGCTGTTTTTT.

The V and J genes are TRBV7-9 and TRBJ2-7; no firm D call. V dropped 2 bases and J dropped 6 bases, with 17 bases sitting between them. Germline CDR1 SEHNR, CDR2 FQNEAQ (reference sequence). The CDR3 is made up of 15 amino acids. CDR3 region: CASSLLGGTPGEQYF. In nucleotides, the CDR3 is TGTGCCAGCAGCTTATTGGGCGGAACCCCGGGCGAGCAGTACTTC.

V and J are TRBV5-6 and TRBJ1-1; the D is unclear. CDR1 and CDR2 from the germline V gene are SGHDT and YYEEEE. The germline V and J ends were trimmed by 0 bases and 3 bases, with 9 bases remaining between them. This CDR3 is built from 14 residues. This CDR3 is CASSLGQEDTEAFF. The CDR3 DNA reads TGTGCCAGCAGCTTGGGCCAGGAAGACACTGAAGCTTTCTTT.

The chain joins TRBV7-2 to TRBJ2-1; 16 bases line up with TRBD2. Germline V CDR1 and CDR2: SGHTA, FQGNSA. After removal of 5 bases from V and 7 bases from J, the junction contained 5 bases not matched to a gene. The CDR3 loop spans 16 amino acids. The CDR3: CASSALGLAGGNEQFF. The DNA for the CDR3 is TGTGCCAGCAGCGCGCTGGGACTAGCGGGAGGGAATGAGCAGTTCTTC.

J is TRBJ2-2 and V is TRBV10-3; no clear D. The CDR3 runs 17 residues. V was shortened by 0 bases and J by 1 base, with 12 bases between the two germline ends. In germline, CDR1 is ENHRY, CDR2 SYGVKD. CDR3 sequence: CAISESRADLNTGELFF. In nucleotides, the CDR3 is TGTGCCATCAGTGAGTCTAGGGCAGACTTGAACACCGGGGAGCTGTTTTTT.

The V call is TRBV4-1, the J call TRBJ2-3; 8 bases agree with TRBD2. V was pared by 1 base and J by 8 bases, with 8 bases of the junction left unmatched. CDR3 size: 15 residues. The germline V gene encodes CDR1 MGHRA and CDR2 YSYEKL. The CDR3 DNA is TGCGCCAGCAGCCAAGTGGGCGGGGCGGGGGGTACGCAGTATTTT. It yields the protein CASSQVGGAGGTQYF.

The chain employs TRBV6-6 and TRBJ1-5; a weak D match, TRBD1 (6 bases). The CDR3 has 16 residues. The ends were cut back, 0 bases at V and 1 base at J, with 10 bases in the middle. Germline values: CDR1 MNHNY, CDR2 SVGAGI (reference sequence). This CDR3 is CASSYSHRESNQPQHF. The DNA of the CDR3 is TGTGCCAGCAGTTACTCGCACAGGGAAAGCAATCAGCCCCAGCATTTT.

The chain has TRBV27 and TRBJ2-1, with TRBD1 matching 10 bases. V gave up 7 bases and J gave up 3 bases; unmatched junction bases: 3. Germline V CDR1 and CDR2: MNHEY, SMNVEV (reference sequence). The CDR3 sequence is 14 residues long. The CDR3 DNA reads TGTGCCAGCATCGGGGACAGGGGCTACAATGAGCAGTTCTTC. This gives the protein CASIGDRGYNEQFF.

The chain uses TRBV4-3 and TRBJ1-3; no definite D call. Per the germline V gene, CDR1 is LGHNA and CDR2 is YSLEER. Between the trimmed V and J ends, which lost 1 base and 4 bases, there was a span of 11 bases. The CDR3 consists of 15 residues. CDR3 coding DNA: TGCGCCAGCAGCCAAGTAGCGCGTTCCGGAAACACCATATATTTT. Amino acids: CASSQVARSGNTIYF.

V usage is TRBV9 and J usage is TRBJ2-5; possibly TRBD2 for D (6 bases). From germline, CDR1 is SGDLS and CDR2 YYNGEE. The CDR3 runs to 14 residues. V was pared by 0 bases and J by 4 bases, with 10 bases between. CDR3 bases: TGTGCCAGCAGCGTAGTGCCAGCGGGAGAGACCCAGTACTTC. Amino acids: CASSVVPAGETQYF.

CDR3 bases: TGTGCCAGCAGTGAATGGGGCCCTGTAGCTCGGGCTGAAGCTTTCTTT. It is translated as CASSEWGPVARAEAFF. J is TRBJ1-1 and V is TRBV25-1; D is possibly TRBD1 (5 bases). V lost 1 base, J lost 6 bases, and 18 bases lay in between. The CDR3 covers 16 residues. The germline V gene encodes CDR1 MGHDK and CDR2 SYGVNS.

The genes are TRBV6-6 and TRBJ1-1; D gene uncertain. The CDR3 spans 15 residues. The ends were cut back, 6 bases at V and 1 base at J, with 15 bases in the middle. The germline V gene encodes CDR1 MNHNY and CDR2 SVGAGI (reference sequence). CDR3 sequence: CASSGRGGRNTEAFF. In nucleotides, the CDR3 is TGTGCCAGCAGCGGCAGAGGAGGGAGGAACACTGAAGCTTTCTTT.

This chain links TRBV18 with TRBJ2-7; D is ambiguous. The germline CDR1 and CDR2 sequences are KGHSH and LQKENI. V was pared by 0 bases and J by 5 bases, with 8 bases between. This CDR3 is built from 13 residues. As DNA, the CDR3 is TGTGCCAGCTCACCACCTGCTATGGACGAGCAGTACTTC. Translated: CASSPPAMDEQYF.

V is TRBV7-9 and J is TRBJ1-5, with D maybe TRBD1 (6 bases). Germline V lookup: CDR1 SEHNR, CDR2 FQNEAQ (reference sequence). CDR3 length: 15 amino acids. V was pared by 1 base and J by 3 bases, with 10 bases between. The CDR3 DNA reads as TGTGCCAGCAGCTTAGAAGGGACACCCAATCAGCCCCAGCATTTT. It translates to CASSLEGTPNQPQHF.